Listed below are T cell receptor beta chains from one sample, sequenced in a study of cytomegalovirus exposure and HLA in healthy donors. Some clones are missing from TCRdb's copy, which holds only in-frame ones; the method was immunoSEQ multiplex PCR. The data show roughly 300,000 clones, roughly 87% seen once. The sequenced sample consisted of PBMCs. The receptor source for this set is a woman between 25 and 40 years old in good health and CMV-seropositive. Both conserved end residues are part of each CDR3. A D gene is named only where the DNA matches it firmly. Not every row has a clone size; where given, it reads once, few, many or a size class.

d_gene	len	abundance	j_gene	v_gene	CDR3aa	CDR3nt
NA	11	NA	TRBJ2-1	TRBV7-9	CASSLEGEQFF	TGTGCCAGCAGCTTAGAGGGTGAGCAGTTCTTC
NA	17	NA	TRBJ2-3	TRBV15	CATSRDGASRAADTQYF	TGTGCCACCAGCAGAGATGGGGCGTCTAGGGCGGCAGATACGCAGTATTTT
NA	18	NA	TRBJ1-3	TRBV5-1	CASSLAFETGFPGNTIYF	TGCGCCAGCAGCTTGGCCTTTGAAACAGGGTTTCCTGGAAACACCATATATTTT
NA	15	NA	TRBJ2-3	TRBV27	CASSLSPSDADTQYF	TGTGCCAGCAGTTTATCCCCGTCCGATGCAGATACGCAGTATTTT
TRBD1	14	NA	TRBJ2-1	TRBV7-2	CASSPSGTGSEQFF	TGTGCCAGCAGCCCCTCGGGGACAGGGTCTGAGCAGTTCTTC
NA	12	NA	TRBJ1-1	TRBV5-4	CASSLRGTEAFF	TGTGCCAGCAGCTTAAGGGGGACTGAAGCTTTCTTT
TRBD2	17	NA	TRBJ2-3	TRBV7-3	CASSARGGPPSTDTQYF	TGTGCCAGCAGCGCCCGCGGGGGGCCACCTAGCACAGATACGCAGTATTTT
TRBD1	15	NA	TRBJ1-2	TRBV4-1	CASSPRDRTNYGYTF	TGCGCCAGCAGCCCACGGGACAGAACTAACTATGGCTACACCTTC
TRBD1	14	NA	TRBJ1-2	TRBV27	CASSTGGVGYGYTF	TGTGCCAGCAGTACAGGGGGCGTAGGGTATGGCTACACCTTC
NA	14	NA	TRBJ2-3	TRBV29-1	CSVEGLRATDTQYF	TGCAGCGTTGAGGGCTTGCGGGCCACAGATACGCAGTATTTT
NA	13	NA	TRBJ1-2	TRBV15	CATSSGQTYGYTF	TGTGCCACCAGCAGTGGACAGACGTATGGCTACACCTTC
TRBD2	17	NA	TRBJ2-1	TRBV15	CATKTGLAGGPRNEQFF	TGTGCCACCAAGACGGGACTAGCGGGAGGGCCTCGGAATGAGCAGTTCTTC
NA	14	NA	TRBJ2-5	TRBV6-5	CASSYGGRQETQYF	TGTGCCAGCAGTTACGGGGGGAGGCAAGAGACCCAGTACTTC
NA	16	NA	TRBJ2-6	TRBV27	CASSLERRSGANVLTF	TGTGCCAGCAGCCTGGAACGGAGGTCTGGGGCCAACGTCCTGACTTTC
TRBD1	14	few	TRBJ1-5	TRBV10-1	CASSDGTGVQPQHF	TGCGCCAGCAGTGATGGAACAGGGGTTCAGCCCCAGCATTTT
TRBD2	14	NA	TRBJ2-3	TRBV14	CASSPKGLAGTQYF	TGTGCCAGCAGCCCCAAAGGACTAGCGGGAACGCAGTATTTT
TRBD1	13	NA	TRBJ2-7	TRBV10-3	CATLDRSTYEQYF	TGTGCCACCCTGGACAGGAGTACCTACGAGCAGTACTTC
NA	12	NA	TRBJ2-2	TRBV15	CATSGNTGELFF	TGTGCCACCAGCGGAAACACCGGGGAGCTGTTTTTT
NA	12	NA	TRBJ2-7	TRBV30	CAWSVEGYEQYF	TGTGCCTGGAGTGTTGAGGGGTACGAGCAGTACTTC
NA	15	NA	TRBJ2-7	TRBV27	CASSLGSRSTYEQYF	TGTGCCAGCAGTTTAGGCAGCCGATCTACCTACGAGCAGTACTTC
NA	13	NA	TRBJ1-6	TRBV18	CASSPKSGSPLHF	TGTGCCAGCTCACCGAAGAGTGGCTCACCCCTCCACTTT